What follows is one TCR beta chain and its context. Its antigen is unidentified. Sample treatment: over 15 received Ad26.COV2.S at low or high dose, single or two shots; about 5 received placebo; per-sample allocation not given. Repertoires come from day 63 after the first vaccine or placebo injection. This Boston cohort included adults aged 18-55 years. This record comes from a study of Ad26.COV2.S vaccination and SARS-CoV-2 variants. On the study more broadly: COV1001, an Ad26.COV2.S trial, supplied this vaccine-arm donor. Findings and limits, study-wide: Spike-specific TCR breadth was greater after Ad26.COV2.S than placebo. Responses of T cells in total may have been underestimated by the TCR breadth and depth analyses.

V was shortened by 2 bases and J by 4 bases, with 3 bases between the two germline ends. CDR1 and CDR2 from the germline V gene are MGHRA and YSYEKL. This CDR3 is 11 amino acids long. Data came from immunoSEQ multiplex PCR; TCRdb stores just in-frame clones and leaves some out. The sample shows 450,000 to 550,000 clones, approximately 92% of them seen only once. The chain uses TRBV4-1 and TRBJ2-7; D is ambiguous. Sequences were derived from peripheral blood, sampled in a trial of Ad26.COV2.S vaccine versus placebo. The clonotype was recovered from a person between 18 and 59 years old who received the Ad26.COV2.S COVID-19 vaccine or a placebo. The CDR3 DNA sequence: TGCGCCAGCAGCCAATTTTACGAGCAGTACTTC. The encoded protein is CASSQFYEQYF.